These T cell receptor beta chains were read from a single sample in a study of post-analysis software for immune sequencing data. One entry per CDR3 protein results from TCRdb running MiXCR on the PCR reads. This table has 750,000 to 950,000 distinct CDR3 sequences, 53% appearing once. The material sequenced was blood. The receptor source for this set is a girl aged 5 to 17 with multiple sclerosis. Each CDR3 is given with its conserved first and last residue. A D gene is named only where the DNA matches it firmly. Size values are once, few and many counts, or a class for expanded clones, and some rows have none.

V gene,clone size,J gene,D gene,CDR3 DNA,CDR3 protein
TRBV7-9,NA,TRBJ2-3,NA,TGTGCCAGCAGCTTAACCCACCTACGAGGGGCGGATACGCAGTATTTT,CASSLTHLRGADTQYF
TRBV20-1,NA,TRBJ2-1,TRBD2,TGCAGTGCTACGGGACTAGCGGGAGGGGTCTCCTACAATGAGCAGTTCTTC,CSATGLAGGVSYNEQFF
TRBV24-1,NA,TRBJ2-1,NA,TGTGCCACCAGCGTTTTCGAGCAGTTCTTC,CATSVFEQFF
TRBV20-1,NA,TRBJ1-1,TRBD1,TGCAGTGCTAGGGGGACAGAGAACACTGAAGCTTTCTTT,CSARGTENTEAFF
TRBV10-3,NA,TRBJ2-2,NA,TGTGCCACCGGCGGGGCGAACACCGGGGAGCTGTTTTTT,CATGGANTGELFF
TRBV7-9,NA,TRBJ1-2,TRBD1,TGTGCCAGCAGCCGAGACAGGGAAGAGGAAGGCTACACCTTC,CASSRDREEEGYTF
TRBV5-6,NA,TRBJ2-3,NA,TGTGCCAGCAGCGCTTCCGGGACGCAGTATTTT,CASSASGTQYF
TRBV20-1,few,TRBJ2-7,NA,TGCAGTGCCGCCCATTTGGGGACCTACGAGCAGTACTTC,CSAAHLGTYEQYF
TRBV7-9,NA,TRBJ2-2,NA,TGTGCCAGCAGCTTATACGGTATCGCGAACACCGGGGAGCTGTTTTTT,CASSLYGIANTGELFF
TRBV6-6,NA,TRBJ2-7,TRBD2,TGTGCCAGCAGCTTCGATAGGACTAGCGGGAGCTCCTACGAGCAGTACTTC,CASSFDRTSGSSYEQYF
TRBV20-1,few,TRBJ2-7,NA,TGCAGTGCCCTTAAGGGTAGCTACGAGCAGTACTTC,CSALKGSYEQYF
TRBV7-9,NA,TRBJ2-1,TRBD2,TGTGCCCTGGGAGGGGTCGGGAATGAGCAGTTCTTC,CALGGVGNEQFF
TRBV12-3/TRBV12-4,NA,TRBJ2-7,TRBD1,TGTGCCAGCAGCTCGATGGGGGAACAGGGGGTAGGAAGGGGCTACGAGCAGTACTTC,CASSSMGEQGVGRGYEQYF
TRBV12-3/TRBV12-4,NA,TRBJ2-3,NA,TGTGCCAGCACTGTGGGTGTGGATACGCAGTATTTT,CASTVGVDTQYF
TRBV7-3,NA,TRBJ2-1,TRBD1,TGTGCTAGCAGCATCCGCCCTTCCGACAGGGGAACTTACAATGAGCAGTTCTTC,CASSIRPSDRGTYNEQFF
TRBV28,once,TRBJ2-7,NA,TGTGCCAGCAGCTCCGACAGGGGCCGTCCCGGGGGGTACGAGCAGTACTTC,CASSSDRGRPGGYEQYF
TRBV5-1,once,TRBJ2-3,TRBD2,TGCGCCAGCAGCACCTCTAGCGGAATCACAGATACGCAGTATTTT,CASSTSSGITDTQYF
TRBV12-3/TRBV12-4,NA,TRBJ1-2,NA,TGTGCCAGCACCCAAGGTCACCTAATCTATGGCTACACCTTC,CASTQGHLIYGYTF
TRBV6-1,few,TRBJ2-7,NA,TGTGCCAGCAGTGGGACAGGGAGGGAGTACTTC,CASSGTGREYF
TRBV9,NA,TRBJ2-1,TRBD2,TGTGCCAGCAGCGACTCACTAGCGGGAGGGCGCGGTGAGCAGTTCTTC,CASSDSLAGGRGEQFF
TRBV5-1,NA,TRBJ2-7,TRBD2,TGCGCCAGCAGCCTCTCCGGGACTACCCGTCCCGAGCAGTACTTC,CASSLSGTTRPEQYF
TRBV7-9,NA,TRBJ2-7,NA,TGTGCCAGCAGCGACGGGGGACATTCCGCCCCCTACGAGCAGTACTTC,CASSDGGHSAPYEQYF
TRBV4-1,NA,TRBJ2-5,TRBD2,TGCGCCAGCAGCCAAGAGGAGACTAGCGGGAATATTGCGGTGGAGACCCAGTACTTC,CASSQEETSGNIAVETQYF
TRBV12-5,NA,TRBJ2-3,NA,TGTGCTAGTGGTTTGGTACTAGCGAGGGGGAACACAGATACGCAGTATTTT,CASGLVLARGNTDTQYF
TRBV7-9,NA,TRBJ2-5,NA,TGTGCCAGCAGCTGGGAAGGGGCCCAGTACTTC,CASSWEGAQYF
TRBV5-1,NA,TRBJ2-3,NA,TGCGCCAGCAGCTTGGGGTCCGGGACATTAACAGATACGCAGTATTTT,CASSLGSGTLTDTQYF
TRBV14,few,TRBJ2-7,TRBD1,TGTGCCAGCAGCCAAGCCGGGACAGGGATCTACGAGCAGTACTTC,CASSQAGTGIYEQYF